Below, 27 T cell receptor beta chains from the same sample are listed, as sequenced in a study of shared clonotypes between healthy human individuals. The data were produced by immunoSEQ multiplex PCR, yet TCRdb's version contains in-frame clones alone and is incomplete. The sample carries roughly 1.5 million clones, 95% to 99% recorded once. The sequenced sample was naive CD4+ T cells sorted from blood. Sample subset: CD45RA+ positively selected. The receptors stem from a man aged 30 to 39 in good health.

The chain has TRBV7-2 and TRBJ2-1, with D tentatively TRBD1 or TRBD2 (6 bases each). This CDR3 is 13 amino acids long. The V gene lost 7 bases and the J gene lost 7 bases, with 14 bases spanning the gap. Germline V gene data show CDR1 as SGHTA and CDR2 as FQGNSA. The CDR3 loop reads CASTVPGANEQFF. The CDR3 bases are TGTGCCAGCACCGTCCCGGGGGCGAATGAGCAGTTCTTC.

The chain couples TRBV30 to TRBJ2-7; a weak D match, TRBD2 (6 bases). V lost 3 bases and J lost 4, with 19 bases in between. CDR3 length: 15 amino acids. Germline CDR1 reads GTSNPN; CDR2 reads SVGIG (reference sequence). CDR3: CAWSPGGLILYEQYF. CDR3 in DNA: TGTGCCTGGAGCCCCGGGGGACTCATCTTGTACGAGCAGTACTTC.

This chain links TRBV28 with TRBJ2-7, with D tentatively TRBD1 (5 bases). CDR1 MDHEN and CDR2 SYDVKM come from the germline V gene. CDR3 size: 13 residues. With 6 bases removed from V and 2 bases from J, the gap between germline ends came to 11 bases. CDR3 in DNA: TGTGCCAGCAGACCCCAGGGTACCTACGAGCAGTACTTC. Translated: CASRPQGTYEQYF.

The rearrangement joins TRBV5-1 to TRBJ2-5, with unresolved D. CDR3 size: 14 residues. The germline CDR1 and CDR2 sequences are SGHRS and YFSETQ. V lost 4 bases and J lost 4, with 14 bases in between. The CDR3 protein is CASSSLGRRETQYF. In nucleotides, the CDR3 is TGCGCCAGCAGCAGCCTCGGACGGAGAGAGACCCAGTACTTC.

The chain employs TRBV19 and TRBJ2-2; possibly TRBD1 for D (5 bases). Germline V lookup: CDR1 LNHDA, CDR2 SQIVND (reference sequence). Trimming pared 5 bases from V and 8 bases from J, leaving 18 bases between. The CDR3 is 15 amino acids. Here the CDR3 reads CASSVGVWGSGELFF. CDR3 bases: TGTGCCAGTAGTGTAGGGGTTTGGGGATCGGGGGAGCTGTTTTTT.

The chain couples TRBV2 to TRBJ1-2; unclear D gene. CDR3 length equals 15 residues. V was trimmed by 5 bases and J by 0 bases, leaving 13 bases between them. CDR1 is SNHLY, CDR2 FYNNEI, per germline. For the CDR3, the DNA is TGTGCCAGCAGTACTGATGGACCAGCTAACTATGGCTACACCTTC. This codes for CASSTDGPANYGYTF.

The gene calls are TRBV2 and TRBJ2-1; D gene ambiguous. The length of the CDR3 is 14 residues. In germline, CDR1 is SNHLY, CDR2 FYNNEI. V was cut by 6 bases and J by 0 bases, with 9 bases left in between. CDR3 sequence reads: CASRARSSYNEQFF. In nucleotides, the CDR3 is TGTGCCAGCAGGGCGCGGAGCTCCTACAATGAGCAGTTCTTC.

This chain joins TRBV18 and TRBJ2-7, with a weak D call TRBD2 (5 bases). Trimming cost V 3 bases and J 5 bases, with 17 bases left between them. CDR3 size: 15 residues. Germline values: CDR1 KGHSH, CDR2 LQKENI. CDR3 DNA sequence: TGTGCCAGCTCACCTTGGCCTTCCGGGGTGGACGAGCAGTACTTC. As protein: CASSPWPSGVDEQYF.

The genes are TRBV7-9 and TRBJ2-1; TRBD1 or TRBD2 may be the D gene (5 bases each). The CDR3 totals 14 residues. Per the germline V gene, CDR1 is SEHNR and CDR2 is FQNEAQ (reference sequence). Trimming took off 5 bases at V and 2 bases at J, with 10 bases between the two ends. CDR3 DNA: TGTGCCAGCAGCGCTGTGGGGGCCTACAATGAGCAGTTCTTC. Translating it yields CASSAVGAYNEQFF.

This clone occurred once. Other nucleotide sequences from this sample produce the same CDR3. The chain is built from TRBV2 and TRBJ1-3; D unresolved. The length of the CDR3 is 14 residues. CDR1 and CDR2 (germline): SNHLY, FYNNEI. Between the trimmed V and J ends, which lost 6 bases and 0 bases, there was a span of 9 bases. The CDR3 spells CASRGGNSGNTIYF. The CDR3 DNA follows: TGTGCCAGCAGAGGCGGGAACTCTGGAAACACCATATATTTT.

The genes are TRBV6-5 and TRBJ1-1, with D possibly TRBD1 on 5 matching bases. V was clipped by 2 bases and J by 5 bases, with 9 bases between them. This CDR3 spans 13 amino acids. Looked up from germline, CDR1 is MNHEY and CDR2 is SVGAGI. CDR3 sequence: CASSYNRGTEAFF. For the CDR3, the DNA is TGTGCCAGCAGTTACAATCGGGGGACTGAAGCTTTCTTT.

This clone occurred once. The chain combines TRBV6-5 with TRBJ1-3; tentatively, D is TRBD1 (5 bases). This CDR3 is built from 13 residues. Trimming removed 5 bases from V and 7 bases from J, with 12 bases in between. Looked up from germline, CDR1 is MNHEY and CDR2 is SVGAGI. The chain's CDR3 is CASSPGTRNTIYF. The CDR3 nucleotides are TGTGCCAGCAGTCCCGGGACGAGGAACACCATATATTTT.

This clone came up once. V gene TRBV7-3 combines with J gene TRBJ2-3; weak D call: TRBD2 (5 bases). This CDR3 has 16 amino acids. Trimming took 1 base from V and 4 from J, leaving 15 bases between them. Germline CDR1 SGHTA, CDR2 FQGTGA. CDR3 in DNA: TGTGCCAGCAGCTTAAACGGGATGGTGCCGGCAGATACGCAGTATTTT. Translation gives CASSLNGMVPADTQYF.

V usage is TRBV5-5 and J usage is TRBJ2-7, with unresolved D. In germline, CDR1 is SGHKS, CDR2 YYEKEE (reference sequence). Trimming took off 4 bases at V and 5 bases at J, with 10 bases between the two ends. The CDR3 sequence is 12 residues long. In DNA form, the CDR3 reads TGTGCCAGCAGCAAACTTGAGGACGAGCAGTACTTC. Protein product: CASSKLEDEQYF.

This clone was detected only a few times. Other DNA variants within this sample encode the same CDR3. The chain uses TRBV7-2 and TRBJ2-7; D not certain. V was pared by 3 bases and J by 4 bases, with 4 bases between. Germline-derived CDR1 and CDR2 are SGHTA and FQGNSA. The CDR3 has 11 amino acids. The CDR3 sequence: CASSLTYEQYF. Here the CDR3 DNA reads TGTGCCAGCAGCTTGACATACGAGCAGTACTTC.

The chain is built from TRBV2 and TRBJ2-7; perhaps TRBD1 as D (5 bases). The CDR3 spans 14 residues. Germline lookup yields CDR1 SNHLY and CDR2 FYNNEI. The V end was cut by 0 bases, the J end by 3 bases, with 9 bases between. This chain's CDR3 is CASSEAGLDYEQYF. The CDR3 DNA follows: TGTGCCAGCAGTGAAGCGGGGCTAGACTACGAGCAGTACTTC.

This chain links TRBV11-2 with TRBJ2-3; either TRBD1 or TRBD2 may fit D (6 bases each). Germline CDR1 SGHAT, CDR2 FQNNGV. This CDR3 region has 15 residues. The V end was cut by 5 bases, the J end by 3 bases, with 15 bases between. The CDR3 loop reads CASSPFGGGTDTQYF. CDR3 DNA: TGTGCCAGCAGCCCCTTCGGAGGGGGGACAGATACGCAGTATTTT.

The V and J genes are TRBV6-1 and TRBJ2-1; D gene uncertain. Germline lookup yields CDR1 MNHNS and CDR2 SASEGT. The CDR3 is 15 residues long. Trimming cost V 7 bases and J 2 bases, with 15 bases left between them. CDR3 amino acids: CASKEHQIAYNEQFF. CDR3 bases: TGTGCCAGCAAAGAACACCAGATCGCCTACAATGAGCAGTTCTTC.

This clone was recorded once. The chain has TRBV6-5 and TRBJ2-3, with D maybe TRBD2 (6 bases). Germline lookup yields CDR1 MNHEY and CDR2 SVGAGI. V was shortened by 6 bases and J by 3 bases, with 13 bases between the two germline ends. This CDR3 is built from 14 residues. Here the CDR3 DNA reads TGTGCCAGCAGAGTCGGGGGAAGGACAGATACGCAGTATTTT. Amino acid sequence: CASRVGGRTDTQYF.

The V and J genes are TRBV19 and TRBJ2-3; the match to TRBD1 covers 7 bases. CDR1 is LNHDA and CDR2 is SQIVND in the germline V gene (reference sequence). The CDR3 covers 13 residues. Losses at the gene ends were 8 bases for V and 1 base for J; bases not matched to a gene: 3. CDR3 nucleotides: TGTGCCAGTTCCGGACAGGGCACAGATACGCAGTATTTT. It encodes CASSGQGTDTQYF.

V is TRBV6-1 and J is TRBJ1-1; D gene uncertain. The CDR3 runs to 14 residues. Germline V CDR1 and CDR2: MNHNS, SASEGT. The V end lost 2 bases, the J end lost 7 bases, and 14 bases lay between the germline ends. The CDR3 reads CASSEWRQAIEAFF. The CDR3 nucleotides are TGTGCCAGCAGTGAATGGAGGCAGGCGATTGAAGCTTTCTTT.

This rearrangement joins TRBV2 to TRBJ1-3; D is unclear. Trimming removed 6 bases at V and 0 bases at J, with 15 bases between. Germline values: CDR1 SNHLY, CDR2 FYNNEI. The CDR3 runs to 16 residues. The CDR3: CASRIEIEVSGNTIYF. The DNA for the CDR3 is TGTGCCAGCAGGATTGAAATTGAGGTCTCTGGAAACACCATATATTTT.

The rearrangement joins TRBV5-4 to TRBJ1-5; the D gene is possibly TRBD1 (6 bases). The CDR3 length is 13 residues. With 0 bases removed from V and 9 bases from J, the gap between germline ends came to 10 bases. Per germline, CDR1 SGHNT and CDR2 YYREEE (reference sequence). The CDR3 is CASSLDRVAPQHF. In nucleotides, the CDR3 is TGTGCCAGCAGCTTGGACAGGGTGGCGCCCCAGCATTTT.

This rearrangement joins TRBV6-5 to TRBJ2-1, with D hard to call. V was shortened by 4 bases and J by 7 bases, with 14 bases between the two germline ends. CDR1 MNHEY and CDR2 SVGAGI come from the germline V gene. The CDR3 runs to 14 residues. The DNA for the CDR3 is TGTGCCAGCAGTTTGCTTGGACGGGTGAATGAGCAGTTCTTC. Its translation: CASSLLGRVNEQFF.

The sample holds one count of this clone. In nucleotides, the CDR3 is TGTGCCAGCAGTTCTGGACAGGGGGCTTACGAGCAGTACTTC. Its translation is CASSSGQGAYEQYF. The genes are TRBV7-6 and TRBJ2-7; 11 positions match TRBD1. Per germline, CDR1 SGHVS and CDR2 FNYEAQ. The CDR3 runs to 14 residues. The J segment lost 4 bases and the V segment lost 6 bases, leaving 5 bases of the junction unmatched.

V gene TRBV27 combines with J gene TRBJ1-1; D is undetermined. The germline gives CDR1 MNHEY, CDR2 SMNVEV (reference sequence). Between the trimmed V and J ends, which lost 6 bases and 6 bases, there was a span of 14 bases. The CDR3 has 13 residues. The CDR3 nucleotides read TGTGCCAGCAGCGAAGGACTGAGGGCTGAAGCTTTCTTT. Its protein product is CASSEGLRAEAFF.

Notes on this clone: The sample contains more than one DNA sequence encoding this CDR3. The chain combines TRBV7-9 with TRBJ2-7, with 8 bases matching TRBD1. The J segment lost 1 base and the V segment lost 4 bases, leaving 3 bases of the junction unmatched. CDR1 and CDR2 from the germline V gene are SEHNR and FQNEAQ (reference sequence). This CDR3 spans 14 amino acids. The CDR3 loop is CASSSGQGSYEQYF. The DNA for the CDR3 is TGTGCCAGCAGCTCAGGACAGGGATCCTACGAGCAGTACTTC.